This T cell receptor beta chain was observed in a study of blood T cells in healthy people across ages. Every donor provided ten milliliters of peripheral blood. Looked up from germline, CDR1 is DFQATT and CDR2 is SNEGSKA (reference sequence). The CDR3 sequence is 13 residues long. J was trimmed by 6 bases and V by 6 bases; bases with no gene match: 7. With a J-beta primer mix and a sample-barcoded 5' primer, a second PCR ran roughly 6 to 11 cycles. Each sample yielded at least 2.5 million CDR3-containing paired-end reads. MiXCR, applied by TCRdb to the 5' RACE reads, yields one record per CDR3 protein. The sample lists about 940,000 distinct CDR3 sequences, under 50% seen once, with roughly 13% in the top ten.

Sequencing was performed on blood. The source of this sequence is a man under 40 in good health. The V call is TRBV20-1, the J call TRBJ2-1, with TRBD1 matching over 8 bases. CDR3 protein: CSAPRTGTNEQFF. CDR3 nucleotides: TGCAGTGCGCCCAGGACAGGGACCAATGAGCAGTTCTTC.